The sequence of this T cell receptor (beta chain) was determined in a study of cytomegalovirus exposure and HLA in healthy donors. Whole-study context: An earlier analysis identified more than 90 million unique TCR beta sequences in approximately 170 million T cells.

The V end was cut by 7 bases, the J end by 6 bases, with 17 bases between. The germline gives CDR1 MNHNS, CDR2 SASEGT. The CDR3 contains 14 residues. Primers: 60 Vbeta forward and 13 Jbeta reverse. TCRdb's copy holds only in-frame clones and misses some; the assay was immunoSEQ multiplex PCR. This table holds fewer than 250,000 clones, approximately 85% found once. The chain employs TRBV6-1 and TRBJ2-3, with D perhaps matching TRBD2 (6 bases). The material sequenced was PBMCs. This TCR was recovered from a man younger than 35 in good health and CMV-seronegative. DNA of the CDR3: TGTGCCAGCAAACTAGCCACCGGGGCTGATACGCAGTATTTT. Its protein is CASKLATGADTQYF.